Below, 7 T cell receptor beta chains from the same sample are listed, as sequenced in a study of shared clonotypes between healthy human individuals. Only in-frame clones appear in the TCRdb table, and some are missing; sequencing was by immunoSEQ multiplex PCR. The sample includes about 680,000 clones, around three quarters of them seen just once. The sample taken for sequencing was memory CD4+ T cells sorted from blood. Indicated subset: CD45RA-negative fraction. The source is a woman in her thirties in good health.

Only one count was recorded for this clone. The V gene is TRBV18, the J gene TRBJ1-2, with TRBD1 matching over 8 bases. Unmatched junction bases numbered 6, after V lost 8 bases and J lost 4 bases. Germline CDR1 is KGHSH and CDR2 is LQKENI. The CDR3 has 13 amino acids. CDR3 loop: CASDPGQGYGYTF. The CDR3 coding sequence is TGTGCCAGCGACCCAGGACAGGGCTATGGCTACACCTTC.

The chain couples TRBV7-9 to TRBJ2-7; 7 bases line up with TRBD1. V lost 1 base and J lost 3; bases outside the gene matches: 6. There are 15 residues in the CDR3. Germline CDR1 reads SEHNR; CDR2 reads FQNEAQ (reference sequence). CDR3 region: CASSLGGTDLYEQYF. The CDR3 DNA is TGTGCCAGCAGCTTAGGGGGGACAGACCTCTACGAGCAGTACTTC.

V is TRBV28 and J is TRBJ2-7; tentatively, D is TRBD1 (6 bases). Germline V CDR1 and CDR2: MDHEN, SYDVKM. The CDR3 is 14 residues long. V was cut by 5 bases and J by 7 bases, with 18 bases left in between. In DNA, the CDR3 is TGTGCCAGCAGTGCAGGGGACGGGACGGGGGAGCAGTACTTC. It yields the protein CASSAGDGTGEQYF.

J is TRBJ2-7 and V is TRBV6-1; 12 bases agree with TRBD2. The CDR3 contains 17 residues. V gave up 3 bases and J gave up 2 bases; unmatched junction bases: 8. CDR1 and CDR2 (germline): MNHNS, SASEGT. The CDR3 loop is CASSDHPGLAGTYEQYF. The CDR3, as DNA: TGTGCCAGCAGTGACCACCCGGGACTAGCGGGTACCTACGAGCAGTACTTC.

The rearrangement uses TRBV28 and TRBJ2-7; D is perhaps TRBD1 (5 bases). Germline CDR1 reads MDHEN; CDR2 reads SYDVKM. The CDR3 totals 13 residues. The V end lost 9 bases, the J end lost 2 bases, and 14 bases lay between the germline ends. As DNA, the CDR3 is TGTGCCAGTACTTCGACAGAAACCTACGAGCAGTACTTC. As protein: CASTSTETYEQYF.

This clone showed up just once. The chain's CDR3 is CASSPGTEEQYF. The CDR3 DNA reads TGTGCCAGCAGTCCCGGAACCGAAGAGCAGTACTTC. The chain is built from TRBV6-6 and TRBJ2-7; D is ambiguous. The CDR3 spans 12 residues. Germline CDR1 and CDR2: MNHNY and SVGAGI (reference sequence). V was clipped by 5 bases and J by 7 bases, with 12 bases between them.

CDR3 loop: CASSVVGGGGTDTQYF. The DNA for the CDR3 is TGTGCCAGCAGTGTAGTAGGTGGGGGGGGCACAGATACGCAGTATTTT. The chain couples TRBV2 to TRBJ2-3; 7 bases line up with TRBD2. Germline trimming cut 4 bases from V and 1 base from J; bases unmatched to any gene: 8. The CDR3 contains 16 residues. From germline, CDR1 is SNHLY and CDR2 FYNNEI.